The sequence of this T cell receptor (beta chain) was determined in a study of blood T cell repertoires in COVID-19. Study details: Spain, Italy and the United States supplied samples that represented acute and convalescent COVID-19. Nucleic acid was either cDNA or gDNA, and it came from T cells, B-cell-depleted T cells, or PBMCs.

CDR3 length: 15 residues. The V gene lost 9 bases and the J gene lost 1 base, with 18 bases spanning the gap. Germline assignment: CDR1 MDHEN and CDR2 SYDVKM. Original handling: Reference gene primers were amplified, and this amplification served to estimate nucleated cell counts. Produced via immunoSEQ multiplex PCR; TCRdb's table is partial and in-frame only. V, J and clone size derive from that table, while D and trimming were established from the DNA sequence. Of approximately 500,000 clones in the sample, 70% to 90% were seen once. A remark on this clone: Other DNA sequences in this specimen translate into the identical CDR3.

This receptor was taken from a human donor in a cohort sampled during active COVID-19. Sequenced input: peripheral blood. This chain uses TRBV28 with TRBJ1-2; D perhaps matches TRBD1 (5 bases). CDR3 region: CASTLGGGDNYGYTF. CDR3 coding DNA: TGTGCCAGTACCCTCGGAGGAGGGGATAACTATGGCTACACCTTC.